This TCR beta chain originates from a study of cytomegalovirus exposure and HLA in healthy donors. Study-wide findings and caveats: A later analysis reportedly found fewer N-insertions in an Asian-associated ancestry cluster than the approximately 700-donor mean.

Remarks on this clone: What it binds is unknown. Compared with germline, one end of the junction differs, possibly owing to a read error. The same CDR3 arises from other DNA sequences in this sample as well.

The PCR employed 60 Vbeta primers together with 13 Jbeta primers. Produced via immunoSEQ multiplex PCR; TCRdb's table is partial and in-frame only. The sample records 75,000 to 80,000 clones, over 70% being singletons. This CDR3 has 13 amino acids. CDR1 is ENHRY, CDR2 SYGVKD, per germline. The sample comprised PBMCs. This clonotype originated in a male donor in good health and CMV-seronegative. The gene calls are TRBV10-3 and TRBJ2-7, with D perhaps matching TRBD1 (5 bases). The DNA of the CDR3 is TGTGCTATCAGTGGGGCCCGCAACTACGAGCAGTACTTC. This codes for CAISGARNYEQYF.